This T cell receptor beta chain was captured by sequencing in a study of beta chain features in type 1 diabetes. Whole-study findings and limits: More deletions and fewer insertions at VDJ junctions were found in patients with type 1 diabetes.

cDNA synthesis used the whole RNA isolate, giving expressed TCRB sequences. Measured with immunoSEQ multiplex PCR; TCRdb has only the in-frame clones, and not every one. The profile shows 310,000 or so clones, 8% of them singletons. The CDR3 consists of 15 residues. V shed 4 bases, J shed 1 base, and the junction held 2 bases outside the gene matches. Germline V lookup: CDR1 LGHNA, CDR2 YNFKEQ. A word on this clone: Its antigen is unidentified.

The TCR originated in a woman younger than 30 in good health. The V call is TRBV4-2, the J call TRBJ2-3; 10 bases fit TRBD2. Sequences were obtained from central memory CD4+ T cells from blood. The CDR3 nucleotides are TGTGCCAGCAGCCCCGGGACTAGCGGCACAGATACGCAGTATTTT. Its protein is CASSPGTSGTDTQYF.